This T cell receptor (beta chain) originates from a study of blood T cell repertoires in COVID-19. CDR3 length: 15 amino acids. The germline V gene has CDR1 SEHNR and CDR2 FQNEAQ (reference sequence). The V gene end was trimmed by 3 bases and the J gene end by 7 bases; junction bases not matched to a gene: 5. Using immunoSEQ multiplex PCR, the repertoire was profiled, and TCRdb retains in-frame clones only, with some absent. The table lists more than 120,000 clones, approximately 90% of them singletons. The sequencing input was peripheral blood. The V gene is TRBV7-9, the J gene TRBJ1-6; 8 bases are shared with TRBD1. The clonotype comes from a human donor in a cohort sampled during active COVID-19. CDR3 sequence: CASSLQGAGNSPLHF. The DNA for the CDR3 is TGTGCCAGCAGCTTGCAGGGGGCGGGAAATTCACCCCTCCACTTT.